This is a list of T cell receptor beta chains from one sample in a study of early stage breast cancer tumors. The repertoire was sequenced with immunoSEQ multiplex PCR; TCRdb's copy has only in-frame clones and lacks some. The sample carries roughly 58,000 clones, about 90% recorded once. The sample consisted of blood. These TCRs come from a person aged 70 to 80 with breast cancer. Each CDR3 is given with its conserved first and last residue. Clone size is not always given. Where it is, it says once, few, many or a class for expanded clones.

length: 14
size: -
J: TRBJ2-5
V: TRBV7-2
CDR3: CASSYRDRAETQYF

length: 15
size: once
J: TRBJ1-1
V: TRBV6-6
CDR3: CASSYEGGTNTEAFF

length: 13
size: -
J: TRBJ1-6
V: TRBV7-2
CDR3: CASSPIVNSPLHF

length: 12
size: -
J: TRBJ2-3
V: TRBV7-9
CDR3: CASSARGNTQYF

length: 15
size: once
J: TRBJ2-3
V: TRBV18
CDR3: CASSPRRGFTDTQYF

length: 14
size: -
J: TRBJ2-7
V: TRBV5-5
CDR3: CASGGLADSYEQYF

length: 15
size: -
J: TRBJ1-6
V: TRBV19
CDR3: CASSTQGVGNSPLHF

length: 15
size: -
J: TRBJ1-1
V: TRBV6-1
CDR3: CASSATGVFGTEAFF

length: 14
size: -
J: TRBJ1-1
V: TRBV19
CDR3: CASRMGQRDTEAFF

length: 15
size: -
J: TRBJ2-5
V: TRBV7-2
CDR3: CASSGNGGDQETQYF

length: 15
size: -
J: TRBJ1-4
V: TRBV27
CDR3: CASSLFGQTNEKLFF

length: 13
size: -
J: TRBJ1-1
V: TRBV29-1
CDR3: CSVEFNMNTEAFF

length: 15
size: -
J: TRBJ1-2
V: TRBV7-9
CDR3: CASTPAQAINYGYTF

length: 14
size: -
J: TRBJ2-7
V: TRBV5-6
CDR3: CASSLHSLTYEQYF

length: 15
size: -
J: TRBJ2-7
V: TRBV11-1
CDR3: CASSLSRDTSYEQYF

length: 12
size: -
J: TRBJ2-3
V: TRBV29-1
CDR3: CSVDRGTDTQYF

length: 14
size: -
J: TRBJ2-3
V: TRBV2
CDR3: CASSLQRGTDTQYF

length: 15
size: -
J: TRBJ2-5
V: TRBV6-1
CDR3: CASRAGTGGWETQYF

length: 15
size: -
J: TRBJ2-2
V: TRBV28
CDR3: CASIGGTVNTGELFF

length: 14
size: -
J: TRBJ2-2
V: TRBV6-5
CDR3: CASRPTGKSGELFF

length: 16
size: -
J: TRBJ1-5
V: TRBV5-4
CDR3: CASSIRGQGDNQPQHF

length: 14
size: -
J: TRBJ1-2
V: TRBV7-6
CDR3: CASSLGGGEAGYTF

length: 15
size: -
J: TRBJ1-3
V: TRBV7-3
CDR3: CASSRDGSSGNTIYF

length: 18
size: -
J: TRBJ2-5
V: TRBV4-2
CDR3: CASSPGTSGRARQETQYF

length: 14
size: -
J: TRBJ1-4
V: TRBV7-9
CDR3: CASSSDRGAEKLFF

length: 14
size: -
J: TRBJ2-1
V: TRBV23-1
CDR3: CASSQWTQKDEQFF

length: 14
size: -
J: TRBJ1-2
V: TRBV6-5
CDR3: CASSYIGQEGGYTF

length: 14
size: -
J: TRBJ1-1
V: TRBV2
CDR3: CASSEAGQNTEAFF

length: 14
size: -
J: TRBJ2-2
V: TRBV7-9
CDR3: CASSRDTLTGELFF

length: 14
size: -
J: TRBJ1-5
V: TRBV30
CDR3: CAWAPGGSGQPQHF

length: 14
size: -
J: TRBJ2-2
V: TRBV27
CDR3: CASTMEGGSGELFF

length: 15
size: once
J: TRBJ1-1
V: TRBV28
CDR3: CASSEWGGKNTEAFF

length: 13
size: -
J: TRBJ2-5
V: TRBV10-1
CDR3: CASNRDFQETQYF

length: 13
size: -
J: TRBJ1-2
V: TRBV5-1
CDR3: CASSLEGQYGYTF

length: 16
size: -
J: TRBJ1-4
V: TRBV27
CDR3: CASSLGSLGVSEKLFF

length: 16
size: -
J: TRBJ1-1
V: TRBV15
CDR3: CATSRDYRGLNTEAFF

length: 14
size: -
J: TRBJ1-5
V: TRBV11-1
CDR3: CASSSGQGDQPQHF

length: 15
size: -
J: TRBJ1-3
V: TRBV5-3
CDR3: CARSLTYFSGNTIYF

length: 15
size: -
J: TRBJ2-5
V: TRBV7-3
CDR3: CASSPVAGGTETQYF

length: 14
size: -
J: TRBJ2-7
V: TRBV7-9
CDR3: CASSRTSGYGEQYF

length: 16
size: -
J: TRBJ2-6
V: TRBV5-1
CDR3: CASSSGGAPGANVLTF

length: 14
size: -
J: TRBJ1-5
V: TRBV6-6
CDR3: CASSYRGSNQPQHF

length: 15
size: -
J: TRBJ2-7
V: TRBV4-2
CDR3: CASSRDRASSYEQYF

length: 17
size: -
J: TRBJ2-2
V: TRBV7-2
CDR3: CASSLDWTSGSTGELFF

length: 13
size: -
J: TRBJ2-3
V: TRBV6-1
CDR3: CASSAPAGDTQYF

length: 15
size: -
J: TRBJ1-2
V: TRBV7-8
CDR3: CASSLARTGRYGYTF

length: 16
size: -
J: TRBJ2-3
V: TRBV10-2
CDR3: CATVLRASGAPNTQYF

length: 15
size: -
J: TRBJ1-2
V: TRBV11-2
CDR3: CASSQSQGGDYGYTF

length: 16
size: -
J: TRBJ2-3
V: TRBV4-1
CDR3: CASSQEESGYTDTQYF

length: 13
size: few
J: TRBJ1-1
V: TRBV2
CDR3: CASSEDRDTEAFF

length: 19
size: -
J: TRBJ2-7
V: TRBV4-3
CDR3: CASSQEGAGQGGPAYEQYF

length: 14
size: -
J: TRBJ2-5
V: TRBV6-5
CDR3: CASSTQRGRETQYF

length: 15
size: -
J: TRBJ2-1
V: TRBV27
CDR3: CASSLPGTGYNEQFF

length: 13
size: -
J: TRBJ1-1
V: TRBV11-2
CDR3: CASSLEAGSEAFF

length: 17
size: -
J: TRBJ2-5
V: TRBV4-3
CDR3: CASSQGMRGGTKETQYF

length: 13
size: -
J: TRBJ2-5
V: TRBV15
CDR3: CATSIASGITQYF

length: 13
size: -
J: TRBJ1-2
V: TRBV28
CDR3: CASIKQGFGGYTF

length: 12
size: -
J: TRBJ1-5
V: TRBV5-6
CDR3: CASSLAGQPQHF

length: 13
size: -
J: TRBJ2-7
V: TRBV11-2
CDR3: CASSLDTVSEQYF

length: 15
size: -
J: TRBJ1-6
V: TRBV28
CDR3: CASSPLRGGSSPLHF